This TCR beta chain was identified in a study of human T cells and chemical hapten exposure. Study information: Reading of the patch tests, which applied 0.01% DPC to the upper back, occurred at 6 days. Study-level findings and limits: The number of TCRs above 1 in 1000 frequency did not change after DPC sensitization. Relative to control repertoires, expanded TCRs gave rise to significantly more large CDR3 similarity clusters.

Time point denoted: pre-sensitization, week 0. Documented treatment: therapeutic diphenylcyclopropenone sensitization with weekly scalp DPC. This clonotype was seen a few times. Its antigen is still unknown. The germline V gene encodes CDR1 MDHEN and CDR2 SYDVKM. The CDR3 extends over 12 amino acids. The ends were cut back, 6 bases at V and 7 bases at J, with 10 bases in the middle. Authors' processing steps: Sampled TCR counts reached a median of around 94,000 per sample, with values ranging from 23,224 to 690,600. TCRdb itself ran the RACE reads through MiXCR, one entry per CDR3 protein. Clone size and V and J calls follow TCRdb, not the original study. Of 95,000 to 150,000 distinct CDR3 sequences listed, approximately 15% were seen once; the top ten hold around 2.7%.

The sample was whole blood, taken in connection with sensitization to the hapten diphenylcyclopropenone (DPC). This chain joins TRBV28 and TRBJ1-5; no reliable D call. The sequence was collected from a young woman with alopecia areata. Some clones in this sample may be carry-over from other donors' samples. CDR3 protein: CASSPLGQPQHF. The CDR3 DNA sequence: TGTGCCAGCAGCCCCCTGGGACAGCCCCAGCATTTT.